The 29 T cell receptor beta chains in this list originate from one sample, sequenced in a study of tumor-infiltrating lymphocytes in primary liver carcinoma. The researchers produced TCR beta cDNA from roughly 500 ng total RNA with a constant-region primer. Three nested multiplex PCR rounds of slightly modified ARM-PCR generated TCR beta libraries. The first two PCR rounds, roughly 10 cycles each, used TRBV1-TRBV30 forward primers and a C-beta reverse primer. TCRdb analysed the multiplex PCR reads with MiXCR anew, one entry per CDR3 protein. The sample shows some 51,000 distinct CDR3 sequences, over 65% of them seen only once. RNA and DNA were co-extracted from around 18-30 mg of unsorted bulk tissue. Sequenced: liver tumor tissue from sampling region 3. The subset denotes: tumor region T3, left-lateral pole. The receptors derive from a man aged 35-49 years with primary liver carcinoma and hepatitis B virus infection.

The V and J genes are TRBV20-1 and TRBJ2-5; D ambiguous. Trimming took off 3 bases at V and 10 bases at J, with 15 bases between the two ends. The CDR3 is made up of 12 amino acids. Germline CDR1 DFQATT, CDR2 SNEGSKA (reference sequence). The CDR3 loop is CSASFRAVDQYF. In DNA form, the CDR3 reads TGCAGTGCTAGTTTCCGGGCGGTTGACCAGTACTTC.

By proportion, this clonotype is medium-sized. The chain joins TRBV29-1 to TRBJ1-2, with 8 bases matching TRBD1. Germline V gene data show CDR1 as SQVTM and CDR2 as ANQGSEA. Unmatched junction bases numbered 8, after V lost 5 bases and J lost 6 bases. The CDR3 has 13 amino acids. CDR3 DNA: TGCAGCGTTACAACAGGGGGGACGGATGGCTACACCTTC. The encoded protein is CSVTTGGTDGYTF.

This clonotype showed up just once. A read error is likely, as this CDR3 ends without the conserved phenylalanine or tryptophan. The chain recombines TRBV10-2 with TRBJ2-5; 11 bases map to TRBD2. The germline V gene encodes CDR1 WSHSY and CDR2 SAAADI. The CDR3 is 14 amino acids. The CDR3 region is CVSRETSGAGTQYI. The CDR3 DNA follows: TGCGTCAGCAGAGAGACTAGCGGGGCGGGGACCCAGTACATC.

A word on this clonotype: At one end, the junction sequence differs from germline, possibly due to a read error. The chain combines TRBV5-1 with TRBJ2-5; D is undetermined. This CDR3 spans 15 amino acids. Per germline, CDR1 SGHRS and CDR2 YFSETQ. For the CDR3, the DNA is TGCGCCAGCAGCGCCCAGGCCTCACTCCAAGAGACCCAGTATTTC. Protein: CASSAQASLQETQYF.

This rearrangement joins TRBV10-1 to TRBJ2-3; 8 bases are shared with TRBD2. CDR3 size: 15 residues. Trimming took 2 bases from V and 4 from J; bases not matched to a gene: 5. From germline, CDR1 is WNHNN and CDR2 SYGVQD (reference sequence). CDR3 in DNA: TGCGCCAGCAGTGAGACGAGCGGGAGTGCAGATACGCAGTATTTT. It specifies CASSETSGSADTQYF.

The rearrangement joins TRBV6-5 to TRBJ2-5; D uncertain. Trimming removed 9 bases from V and 2 bases from J, with 13 bases in between. The length of the CDR3 is 13 residues. Germline-derived CDR1 and CDR2 are MNHEY and SVGAGI. The CDR3 DNA reads TGTGCCAGTAATAAAGGCTGTCAAGAGACCCAGTACTTC. Its protein product is CASNKGCQETQYF.

This chain connects TRBV4-1 to TRBJ2-1, with 8 bases lining up with TRBD1. The CDR3 covers 16 residues. Per germline, CDR1 MGHRA and CDR2 YSYEKL. Losses at the gene ends were 7 bases for V and 7 bases for J; bases not matched to a gene: 15. In DNA, the CDR3 is TGCGCCAGCAACCATCCGCAGGGGGCCAATTATAATGAGCAGTTCTTC. Protein: CASNHPQGANYNEQFF.

Concerning this clonotype: This may stem from a read error, because a much larger clone lies one nucleotide away. The V and J genes are TRBV5-1 and TRBJ1-5; a weak D match, TRBD1 (5 bases). Trimming removed 0 bases at V and 5 bases at J, with 12 bases between. This CDR3 has 15 amino acids. Germline loops: CDR1 SGHRS, CDR2 YFSETQ. In DNA, the CDR3 is TGCGCCAGCAGCTTGGGAATAGGGACGGATCAGCCCCAGCATTTT. This sequence encodes CASSLGIGTDQPQHF.

This clonotype was found many times. The rearrangement links TRBV11-2 to TRBJ2-2; unclear D gene. Germline CDR1 is SGHAT and CDR2 is FQNNGV. Trimming stripped 1 base from V and 3 bases from J, with 12 bases between. The CDR3 spans 16 residues. The CDR3 DNA sequence: TGTGCCAGCAGCTTAGTTCGCCCGCCGGACACCGGGGAGCTGTTTTTT. Its protein is CASSLVRPPDTGELFF.

V gene TRBV11-2 combines with J gene TRBJ2-5; a weak D match, TRBD1 (6 bases). Trimming took off 1 base at V and 14 bases at J, with 29 bases between the two ends. The CDR3 extends over 17 amino acids. Germline V lookup: CDR1 SGHAT, CDR2 FQNNGV. CDR3 sequence: CASSLASGGSRQETLYF. The CDR3 coding sequence is TGTGCCAGCAGCTTAGCCAGTGGGGGCAGTCGGCAAGAGACCCTATACTTC.

V is TRBV29-1 and J is TRBJ2-1; the D gene is possibly TRBD2 (5 bases). Trimming pared 7 bases from V and 8 bases from J, leaving 21 bases between. The CDR3 has 14 residues. In germline, CDR1 is SQVTM, CDR2 ANQGSEA. The CDR3 DNA reads TGCAGCGGATTGCCTGGACCGGGGTTGGATGAGCAGTTCTTC. Translation gives CSGLPGPGLDEQFF.

A word on this clonotype: An end of the junction does not agree with germline; a read error may underlie this. The DNA of the CDR3 is TGTACCAGTAGTTACTCTCGGGACGCCGGGGAGCTGTTTTTT. Encoded protein: CTSSYSRDAGELFF. The rearrangement links TRBV6-5 to TRBJ2-2; the D gene could be TRBD1 or TRBD2 (5 bases each). The CDR3 runs to 14 residues. The germline CDR1 and CDR2 sequences are MNHEY and SVGAGI.

The table lists this clonotype with many counts. This chain uses TRBV10-3 with TRBJ2-7; 7 bases fit TRBD2. The CDR3 spans 15 residues. Germline V CDR1 and CDR2: ENHRY, SYGVKD. V was clipped by 3 bases and J by 3 bases; unmatched bases: 8. In DNA form, the CDR3 reads TGTGCCATCAGTGACCCCCCAGGACTAGACTACGAGCAGTACTTC. Encoded protein: CAISDPPGLDYEQYF.

V gene TRBV6-5 combines with J gene TRBJ2-1; TRBD2 might be the D (6 bases). Germline-derived CDR1 and CDR2 are MNHEY and SVGAGI. Trimming removed 4 bases from V and 2 bases from J, with 9 bases in between. The CDR3 covers 14 residues. The CDR3 reads CASSLLAPYNEQFF. DNA for the CDR3: TGTGCCAGCAGTTTACTAGCTCCCTACAATGAGCAGTTCTTC.

To note about this clonotype: A read error may produce the germline difference seen at one junction end. V is TRBV5-5 and J is TRBJ1-2; maybe TRBD1 (5 bases). In germline, CDR1 is SGHKS, CDR2 YYEKEE (reference sequence). The CDR3 consists of 13 residues. CDR3 residues: CASSLGRFYGYTF. CDR3 sequence (DNA): TGTGCCAGCAGTTTGGGACGGTTCTATGGCTACACCTTC.

This clonotype was counted many times. The V and J genes are TRBV19 and TRBJ1-5, with 8 bases aligning to TRBD1. V was pared by 10 bases and J by 7 bases, with 9 bases of the junction left unmatched. The CDR3 is made up of 13 amino acids. CDR1 and CDR2 (germline): LNHDA, SQIVND (reference sequence). The CDR3 DNA reads TGTGCCACCCGGACAGGGATGGGGCAGCCCCAGCATTTT. Its translation is CATRTGMGQPQHF.

The V call is TRBV6-1, the J call TRBJ2-3; maybe TRBD2 (6 bases). Per the germline V gene, CDR1 is MNHNS and CDR2 is SASEGT. The CDR3 has 16 amino acids. V lost 5 bases and J lost 5, with 20 bases in between. Written as DNA, the CDR3 is TGTGCCAGCAGTCCCCGGACTGGCGGGACGAAAGATACGCAGTATTTT. It encodes CASSPRTGGTKDTQYF.

In regard to this clonotype: A much larger clonotype is one base distant, so this may be a read error. The gene calls are TRBV24-1 and TRBJ2-3, with 7 bases that match TRBD1. CDR1 and CDR2 from the germline V gene are KGHDR and SFDVKD. The CDR3 is 13 amino acids. Trimming removed 7 bases from V and 8 bases from J; junction bases left unmatched: 8. CDR3 in amino acids: CATSVRGLSTQYF. The CDR3 DNA follows: TGTGCCACCAGCGTTAGGGGGCTGTCTACGCAGTATTTT.

This CDR3 reads CASNQYLGGGYEQYF. The CDR3 region has the DNA TGTGCCAGTAACCAATATTTGGGAGGGGGCTACGAGCAGTACTTC. This sequence joins TRBV11-2 and TRBJ2-7; D might be TRBD2 (7 bases). Germline V gene data show CDR1 as SGHAT and CDR2 as FQNNGV. V gave up 9 bases and J gave up 3 bases, with 21 bases separating them. The CDR3 extends over 15 amino acids.

In this sample, this clonotype turned up a few times. Being one base from a much bigger clone, this may be a read error. The gene calls are TRBV28 and TRBJ2-4, with D tentatively TRBD2 (6 bases). Germline values: CDR1 MDHEN, CDR2 SYDVKM. This CDR3 has 13 residues. CDR3 amino acids: CASGLAVKNIQYF. The CDR3 nucleotides read TGTGCCAGCGGTTTAGCGGTCAAAAACATTCAGTACTTC.

In the case of this clonotype: Its ends do not fully match the called genes, so a read error is possible. The rearrangement links TRBV12-3 or TRBV12-4 to TRBJ2-7, with no clear D. The CDR3 is 14 amino acids. The DNA for the CDR3 is TGTGCCAGCAGTGGCCCCACACGGCCCTACGAGCAATACTTC. Its translation is CASSGPTRPYEQYF.

This clonotype was recorded many times. The J gene is TRBJ2-1, the V gene TRBV5-5, with 8 positions matching TRBD2. CDR1 is SGHKS and CDR2 is YYEKEE in the germline V gene (reference sequence). This CDR3 spans 15 amino acids. J lost 9 bases, V lost 1 base, and 9 bases had no gene match. The CDR3 spells CASSLSGGRLGEQFF. The CDR3, as DNA: TGTGCCAGCAGCTTGTCTGGCGGGAGGTTGGGTGAGCAGTTCTTC.

This clonotype was seen more than once but under ten times. Germline and junction disagree at one end, which may indicate a read error. The chain joins TRBV6-5 to TRBJ2-5, with TRBD1 matching 7 bases. This CDR3 has 12 residues. CDR1 and CDR2 (germline): MNHEY, SVGAGI. CDR3 DNA: TGTGCCAGCAGTTACTTGACAGGGACCCGGTACTTC. Residues: CASSYLTGTRYF.

This clonotype was found once. Sequence at one end of the junction differs from germline and may be a read error. V is TRBV10-1 and J is TRBJ2-5, with D unresolved. The CDR3 runs to 16 residues. Germline CDR1 and CDR2: WNHNN and SYGVQD (reference sequence). The CDR3 DNA is TGCGCCAGGAGTGAGTTCCTCGACGGATTCCAAGAGACCCAGTACTTC. This translates into CARSEFLDGFQETQYF.

The chain is built from TRBV13 and TRBJ1-1; D ambiguous. Germline assignment: CDR1 PRHDT and CDR2 FYEKMQ (reference sequence). Trimming pared 3 bases from V and 12 bases from J, leaving 17 bases between. The CDR3 loop spans 13 amino acids. The chain's CDR3 is CASSFNGSSVPFF. CDR3 in DNA: TGTGCCAGCAGCTTTAACGGGAGTTCAGTTCCTTTCTTT.

This clonotype was counted at least ten times. This chain connects TRBV10-3 to TRBJ1-2, with 7 positions matching TRBD1. The J segment lost 6 bases and the V segment lost 4 bases, leaving 8 bases of the junction unmatched. CDR1 ENHRY and CDR2 SYGVKD come from the germline V gene. The CDR3 loop spans 14 amino acids. Written as DNA, the CDR3 is TGTGCCATCAGTGCAATCCGGGACAGCCATGGCTACACCTTC. Amino acid sequence: CAISAIRDSHGYTF.

This chain connects TRBV2 to TRBJ2-7, with D perhaps matching TRBD2 (6 bases). The length of the CDR3 is 14 residues. Germline CDR1 and CDR2: SNHLY and FYNNEI. V lost 3 bases and J 4 bases, leaving 13 bases between the germline ends. DNA of the CDR3: TGTGCCAGCAGTGAGCGGGGTTGTGGTTACGAGCAGTACTTC. Encoded protein: CASSERGCGYEQYF.

Comment on this clonotype: Germline is not matched at one junction end, which may reflect a read error. The chain recombines TRBV4-2 with TRBJ2-1; D gene unclear. Germline assignment: CDR1 LGHNA and CDR2 YNFKEQ. The CDR3 extends over 13 amino acids. DNA of the CDR3: TGTGCCAGCAGACAAGCGCGAGAATATGAGCAGTTCTTC. Translating gives CASRQAREYEQFF.

Remarks on this clonotype: At one end the junction does not follow the germline gene, possibly because of a read error. The chain combines TRBV11-2 with TRBJ1-2; TRBD1 is a possible D gene (6 bases). This CDR3 has 14 residues. Germline V lookup: CDR1 SGHAT, CDR2 FQNNGV. As DNA, the CDR3 is TGCGCCGGAAGCTTAGTACAGGGTTTCTATGACTACACCTTC. It specifies CAGSLVQGFYDYTF.